These 32 T cell receptor beta chains share one sample of origin, sequenced in a study of shared clonotypes between healthy human individuals. TCRdb's table, derived via immunoSEQ multiplex PCR, lists solely in-frame clones and lacks some. The table lists about half a million clones, around 73% of them singletons. Sequencing was performed on PBMCs. The receptors stem from a woman aged 40-49 years in good health. Some clones in this sample may be carry-over from other donors' samples.

Turning to this clone: It may be a read error: a sequence one base away is much more abundant. DNA of the CDR3: TGTGCCAGCAGCTTCGGAAACTACGAGCAGTACTTC. Its translation is CASSFGNYEQYF. This chain links TRBV7-9 with TRBJ2-7; D call uncertain. Germline assignment: CDR1 SEHNR and CDR2 FQNEAQ (reference sequence). The ends were cut back, 3 bases at V and 3 bases at J, with 6 bases in the middle. CDR3 length: 12 amino acids. The complete variable domain, with remaining parts taken from reference TRBV7-9 and TRBJ2-7, reads DTGVSQNPRHKITKRGQNVTFRCDPISEHNRLYWYRQTLGQGPEFLTYFQNEAQLEKSRLLSDRFSAERPKGSFSTLEIQRTEQGDSAMYLCASSFGNYEQYFGPGTRLTVT.

This rearrangement joins TRBV7-6 to TRBJ2-7, with TRBD2 matching 9 bases. In germline, CDR1 is SGHVS, CDR2 FNYEAQ. The CDR3 spans 16 residues. V was clipped by 1 base and J by 6 bases; unmatched bases: 10. CDR3 coding DNA: TGTGCCAGCAGCTTAGAGTTGCGGGAGGGCCAGGGCGAGCAGTACTTC. It specifies CASSLELREGQGEQYF.

This clone was picked up many times. The chain links TRBV7-9 to TRBJ2-1, with TRBD2 matching 10 bases. Trimming cost V 5 bases and J 4 bases; bases outside gene matches: 8. This CDR3 has 16 residues. CDR1 SEHNR and CDR2 FQNEAQ come from the germline V gene (reference sequence). In nucleotides, the CDR3 is TGTGCCAGCAGCGCACGAGCGGGAGGGCGATACAATGAGCAGTTCTTC. Protein: CASSARAGGRYNEQFF.

The chain joins TRBV18 to TRBJ2-3, with a tentative D call TRBD2 (6 bases). Trimming pared 9 bases from V and 6 bases from J, leaving 10 bases between. CDR1 and CDR2 from the germline V gene are KGHSH and LQKENI. The CDR3 is 11 amino acids. The CDR3 reads CASFGGDTQYF. The CDR3 region has the DNA TGTGCCAGTTTCGGAGGGGATACGCAGTATTTT.

The V call is TRBV5-6, the J call TRBJ2-5, with D possibly being TRBD1 (5 bases). CDR3 length: 13 residues. The V end lost 3 bases, the J end lost 5 bases, and 11 bases lay between the germline ends. Germline values: CDR1 SGHDT, CDR2 YYEEEE. The CDR3 nucleotides are TGTGCCAGCAGCTCTACAGGTTCCGAGACCCAGTACTTC. As protein: CASSSTGSETQYF.

The CDR3, as DNA: TGCGCCAGCAGCCAAGATCATCTCAGGGCCCTTTACAATGAGCAGTTCTTC. It codes for CASSQDHLRALYNEQFF. This chain connects TRBV4-3 to TRBJ2-1; D is perhaps TRBD1 (5 bases). Per the germline V gene, CDR1 is LGHNA and CDR2 is YSLEER. The CDR3 is made up of 17 amino acids. Trimming stripped 0 bases from V and 4 bases from J, with 16 bases between.

J is TRBJ2-7 and V is TRBV30; 7 bases agree with TRBD2. Germline V gene data show CDR1 as GTSNPN and CDR2 as SVGIG (reference sequence). With 5 bases clipped from V and 3 bases from J, the junction kept 7 bases outside the gene matches. This CDR3 has 13 amino acids. DNA for the CDR3: TGTGCCTGGCGGGGGGAGTTCTACTACGAGCAGTACTTC. Amino acid sequence: CAWRGEFYYEQYF.

This sequence joins TRBV28 and TRBJ2-7, with unresolved D. The CDR3 runs to 13 residues. CDR1 is MDHEN, CDR2 SYDVKM, per germline. Trimming stripped 4 bases from V and 0 bases from J, with 7 bases between. CDR3 sequence (DNA): TGTGCCAGCAGTTACCCGAGCTCCTACGAGCAGTACTTC. Translating gives CASSYPSSYEQYF.

CDR3: CASSAGTAGGKYF. The CDR3 DNA is TGTGCCAGCAGCGCGGGGACGGCGGGAGGAAAGTACTTC. The chain recombines TRBV7-8 with TRBJ2-7, with TRBD2 matching 8 bases. CDR1 is SGHVS and CDR2 is FQNEAQ in the germline V gene. The CDR3 length is 13 residues. Trimming took 5 bases from V and 11 from J; bases not matched to a gene: 11. Together with reference TRBV7-8 and TRBJ2-7, the CDR3 gives the full variable domain: GAGVSQSPRYKVAKRGQDVALRCDPISGHVSLFWYQQALGQGPEFLTYFQNEAQLDKSGLPSDRFFAERPEGSVSTLKIQRTQQEDSAVYLCASSAGTAGGKYFGPGTRLTVT.

This chain joins TRBV7-9 and TRBJ2-7, with TRBD1 identical over 9 bases. The CDR3 runs 12 residues. Germline V gene data show CDR1 as SEHNR and CDR2 as FQNEAQ (reference sequence). V was clipped by 8 bases and J by 5 bases; unmatched bases: 4. CDR3 coding DNA: TGTGCCAGCCACAGGGGGCAACACGAGCAGTACTTC. Its protein product is CASHRGQHEQYF. Full variable domain (remainder filled in from reference TRBV7-9 and TRBJ2-7): DTGVSQNPRHKITKRGQNVTFRCDPISEHNRLYWYRQTLGQGPEFLTYFQNEAQLEKSRLLSDRFSAERPKGSFSTLEIQRTEQGDSAMYLCASHRGQHEQYFGPGTRLTVT.

Within the sample, this clone is medium-sized. The CDR3 bases are TGTGCCAGCAGTTTGGGGACAGGGGGCGCAGTAGGGGGCTACACCTTC. The encoded protein is CASSLGTGGAVGGYTF. The rearrangement uses TRBV27 and TRBJ1-2; TRBD1 agrees at 12 bases. V was pared by 3 bases and J by 8 bases, with 10 bases of the junction left unmatched. Germline assignment: CDR1 MNHEY and CDR2 SMNVEV (reference sequence). The length of the CDR3 is 16 residues.

DNA for the CDR3: TGTGCCAGCAGCTCCCGCGGGGCGAACACCGGGGAGCTGTTTTTT. The encoded protein is CASSSRGANTGELFF. The V call is TRBV2, the J call TRBJ2-2; D may be TRBD2 (6 bases). This CDR3 contains 15 residues. The V gene's germline CDR1 is SNHLY and CDR2 FYNNEI. V was pared by 6 bases and J by 0 bases, with 11 bases between.

V and J are TRBV21-1 and TRBJ1-3. TRBV21-1 is assigned pseudogene status. The CDR3 spans 18 residues. This chain's CDR3 is CASSKALGGRISGNTIYF. DNA of the CDR3: TGTGCCAGCAGCAAAGCGCTTGGGGGGAGGATTTCTGGAAACACCATATATTTT.

Regarding this clone: A far more abundant clone sits one base away, making this likely a read error. This sample includes further DNA sequences coding for the same CDR3. The rearrangement joins TRBV15 to TRBJ2-3; D possibly corresponds to TRBD2 (6 bases). The CDR3 covers 15 residues. The ends were cut back, 5 bases at V and 4 bases at J, with 16 bases in the middle. Germline V lookup: CDR1 LNHNV, CDR2 YYDKDF (reference sequence). DNA for the CDR3: TGTGCCACCAGCGGAGTCGCAGGAGGGTCAGATACGCAGTATTTT. It is translated as CATSGVAGGSDTQYF.

The genes are TRBV5-4 and TRBJ2-1, with a weak D call TRBD1 (6 bases). The CDR3 sequence is 13 residues long. Germline values: CDR1 SGHNT, CDR2 YYREEE (reference sequence). V dropped 4 bases and J dropped 5 bases, with 10 bases sitting between them. CDR3 nucleotide sequence: TGTGCCAGCAGCCAGAGGACAGACAATGAGCAGTTCTTC. Protein: CASSQRTDNEQFF.

The chain recombines TRBV7-2 with TRBJ1-3; perhaps TRBD1 as D (5 bases). The V gene's germline CDR1 is SGHTA and CDR2 FQGNSA. Trimming took off 5 bases at V and 5 bases at J, with 13 bases between the two ends. The CDR3 loop spans 14 amino acids. The DNA of the CDR3 is TGTGCCAGCAGCGTTTGGGCAGGGAGAAACACCATATATTTT. Residues: CASSVWAGRNTIYF.

J is TRBJ2-7 and V is TRBV13, with D perhaps matching TRBD1 or TRBD2 (7 bases each). Looked up from germline, CDR1 is PRHDT and CDR2 is FYEKMQ (reference sequence). This CDR3 is built from 13 residues. The V gene lost 5 bases and the J gene lost 6 bases, with 14 bases spanning the gap. The CDR3 bases are TGTGCCAGCAGCCAGGGGGGGTCAACCGAGCAGTACTTC. Translation gives CASSQGGSTEQYF.

The V gene is TRBV7-2, the J gene TRBJ2-5, with 9 bases that match TRBD2. The CDR3 has 15 residues. V lost 1 base and J lost 5; bases outside the gene matches: 5. From germline, CDR1 is SGHTA and CDR2 FQGNSA. The CDR3 here is CASSLGGRALETQYF. In DNA form, the CDR3 reads TGTGCCAGCAGCTTAGGCGGGAGGGCCTTGGAGACCCAGTACTTC.

The chain employs TRBV5-1 and TRBJ2-5, with 7 positions matching TRBD2. J gave up 2 bases and V 4 bases, and 8 bases lay outside the gene matches. The length of the CDR3 is 15 residues. Germline V gene sequence: CDR1 SGHRS, CDR2 YFSETQ. The CDR3 sequence is CASSLEGGIQETQYF. CDR3 bases: TGCGCCAGCAGCCTGGAGGGAGGGATTCAAGAGACCCAGTACTTC.

V gene TRBV5-5 combines with J gene TRBJ1-2; D may be TRBD1 (6 bases). Trimming pared 0 bases from V and 3 bases from J, leaving 15 bases between. Germline values: CDR1 SGHKS, CDR2 YYEKEE (reference sequence). The CDR3 extends over 16 amino acids. CDR3 residues: CASSLGPTGGYYGYTF. The CDR3, as DNA: TGTGCCAGCAGCTTGGGCCCGACAGGCGGCTACTATGGCTACACCTTC.

The rearrangement joins TRBV6-1 to TRBJ2-5, with 7 bases fitting TRBD2. CDR1 is MNHNS, CDR2 SASEGT, per germline. The CDR3 is 15 amino acids. After removal of 6 bases from V and 0 bases from J, the junction contained 7 bases not matched to a gene. The CDR3 DNA is TGTGCCAGCAGGTCGGGGGGTTGGTACCAAGAGACCCAGTACTTC. Protein sequence: CASRSGGWYQETQYF.

This clone was recorded once. The chain uses TRBV4-1 and TRBJ2-7; the match to TRBD2 covers 15 bases. The ends lost 4 bases at V and 6 bases at J; junction bases unmatched: 10. CDR3 length: 17 amino acids. Germline loops: CDR1 MGHRA, CDR2 YSYEKL. This chain's CDR3 is CASSPHRTSGRAGEQYF. CDR3 in DNA: TGCGCCAGCAGCCCCCATCGGACTAGCGGGAGGGCGGGCGAGCAGTACTTC.

V gene TRBV28 combines with J gene TRBJ1-5; tentative D call: TRBD1 (5 bases). V lost 7 bases, J lost 4 bases, and 8 bases lay in between. This CDR3 is built from 12 residues. CDR1 MDHEN and CDR2 SYDVKM come from the germline V gene. The CDR3 nucleotides are TGTGCCAGCATGGGGCCAAATCAGCCCCAGCATTTT. Translation: CASMGPNQPQHF.

In the case of this clone: The same CDR3 is also encoded by other DNA sequences in this sample. The chain combines TRBV18 with TRBJ1-3, with unresolved D. Germline V CDR1 and CDR2: KGHSH, LQKENI. The CDR3 loop spans 13 amino acids. V dropped 6 bases and J dropped 0 bases, with 6 bases sitting between them. The CDR3 is CASSPFSGNTIYF. CDR3 nucleotide sequence: TGTGCCAGCTCCCCCTTCTCTGGAAACACCATATATTTT.

This clone appeared many times. This chain joins TRBV4-3 and TRBJ2-3; no clear D. Trimming removed 0 bases from V and 3 bases from J, with 10 bases in between. Germline assignment: CDR1 LGHNA and CDR2 YSLEER. This CDR3 is 15 amino acids long. This chain's CDR3 is CASSQDGFGTDTQYF. The DNA of the CDR3 is TGCGCCAGCAGCCAAGATGGCTTTGGGACAGATACGCAGTATTTT.

This clone has ten or more counts. This sequence joins TRBV5-6 and TRBJ2-2, with 7 bases lining up with TRBD2. The germline gives CDR1 SGHDT, CDR2 YYEEEE. The length of the CDR3 is 14 residues. V shed 0 bases, J shed 7 bases, and the junction held 3 bases outside the gene matches. CDR3 in DNA: TGTGCCAGCAGCTTGGGACTAGCTAGCGGGGAGCTGTTTTTT. Protein sequence: CASSLGLASGELFF.

This chain links TRBV28 with TRBJ2-1, with D perhaps TRBD2 (6 bases). This CDR3 comprises 14 residues. Trimming shortened V by 5 bases and J by 6 bases, and 14 bases separated the two germline ends. Germline V CDR1 and CDR2: MDHEN, SYDVKM. The CDR3 bases are TGTGCCAGCAGTGTCCATGGAGGGTCCAATGAGCAGTTCTTC. Residues: CASSVHGGSNEQFF.

V is TRBV4-2 and J is TRBJ2-7, with D maybe TRBD1 (5 bases). Germline lookup yields CDR1 LGHNA and CDR2 YNFKEQ. V was trimmed by 0 bases and J by 2 bases, leaving 11 bases between them. This CDR3 is 15 amino acids long. CDR3 nucleotides: TGTGCCAGCAGCCAAGATTTAGGACACCCCTACGAGCAGTACTTC. Translation gives CASSQDLGHPYEQYF.

The rearrangement uses TRBV18 and TRBJ2-7; 7 positions agree with TRBD1. Trimming took 3 bases from V and 6 from J; bases not matched to a gene: 20. The CDR3 extends over 18 amino acids. CDR1 KGHSH and CDR2 LQKENI come from the germline V gene. CDR3 nucleotides: TGTGCCAGCTCACCCAGGGGGTCTAGTGGACCCCTTGGTGGCGAGCAGTACTTC. Translation gives CASSPRGSSGPLGGEQYF.

J is TRBJ2-5 and V is TRBV7-3; 11 positions match TRBD2. V lost 5 bases to trimming and J lost 2 bases; unmatched junction nucleotides: 4. CDR3 size: 15 residues. Germline V gene lookup returns CDR1 SGHTA and CDR2 FQGTGA. The CDR3 sequence is CASSPGLAEQETQYF. CDR3 in DNA: TGTGCCAGCAGCCCGGGACTAGCGGAACAAGAGACCCAGTACTTC.

The chain is built from TRBV5-1 and TRBJ2-1, with a weak D call TRBD2 (6 bases). The CDR3 runs 15 residues. CDR1 and CDR2 (germline): SGHRS, YFSETQ. The V gene lost 2 bases and the J gene lost 6 bases, with 15 bases spanning the gap. The CDR3 spells CASSLISGNPNEQFF. CDR3 in DNA: TGCGCCAGCAGCTTAATTAGCGGCAACCCCAATGAGCAGTTCTTC.

The chain uses TRBV7-2 and TRBJ2-1; TRBD2 aligns across 9 bases. The V gene's germline CDR1 is SGHTA and CDR2 FQGNSA. Trimming took 2 bases from V and 5 from J; bases not matched to a gene: 7. The CDR3 spans 16 residues. The CDR3 DNA is TGTGCCAGCAGCTTAATTAGCGGGAGAGGTAACAATGAGCAGTTCTTC. This codes for CASSLISGRGNNEQFF.